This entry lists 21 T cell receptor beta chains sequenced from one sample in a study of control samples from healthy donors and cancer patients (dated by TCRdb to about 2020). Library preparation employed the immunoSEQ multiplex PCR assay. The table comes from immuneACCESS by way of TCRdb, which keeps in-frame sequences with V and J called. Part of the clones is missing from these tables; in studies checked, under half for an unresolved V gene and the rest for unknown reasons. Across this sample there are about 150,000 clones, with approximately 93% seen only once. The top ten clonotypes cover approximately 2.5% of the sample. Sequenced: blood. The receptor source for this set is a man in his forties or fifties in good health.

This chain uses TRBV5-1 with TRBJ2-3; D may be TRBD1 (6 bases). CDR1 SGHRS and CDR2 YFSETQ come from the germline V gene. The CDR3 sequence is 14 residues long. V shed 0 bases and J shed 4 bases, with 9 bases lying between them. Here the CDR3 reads CASSLAQGPDTQYF. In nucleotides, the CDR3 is TGCGCCAGCAGCTTGGCCCAGGGGCCAGATACGCAGTATTTT. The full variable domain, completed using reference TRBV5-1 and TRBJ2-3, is KAGVTQTPRYLIKTRGQQVTLSCSPISGHRSVSWYQQTPGQGLQFLFEYFSETQRNKGNFPGRFSGRQFSNSRSEMNVSTLELGDSALYLCASSLAQGPDTQYFGPGTRLTVL.

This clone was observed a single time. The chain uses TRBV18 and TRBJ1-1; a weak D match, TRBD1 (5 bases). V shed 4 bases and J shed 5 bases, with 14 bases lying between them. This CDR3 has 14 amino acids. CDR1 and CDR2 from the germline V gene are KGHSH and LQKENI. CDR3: CASSQGRVGTEAFF. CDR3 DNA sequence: TGTGCCAGCTCACAAGGCAGGGTGGGGACTGAAGCTTTCTTT.

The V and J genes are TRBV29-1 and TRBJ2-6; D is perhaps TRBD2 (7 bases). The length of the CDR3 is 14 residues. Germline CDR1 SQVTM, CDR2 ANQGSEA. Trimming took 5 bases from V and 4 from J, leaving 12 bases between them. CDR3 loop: CSVTGGLGANVLTF. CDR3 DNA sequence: TGCAGCGTTACCGGGGGGCTAGGGGCCAACGTCCTGACTTTC.

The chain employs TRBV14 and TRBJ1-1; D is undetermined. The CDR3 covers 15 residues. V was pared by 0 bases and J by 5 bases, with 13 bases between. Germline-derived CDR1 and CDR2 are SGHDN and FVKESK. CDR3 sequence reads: CASSQDRVVETEAFF. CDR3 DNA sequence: TGTGCCAGCAGCCAAGATCGGGTGGTCGAGACTGAAGCTTTCTTT.

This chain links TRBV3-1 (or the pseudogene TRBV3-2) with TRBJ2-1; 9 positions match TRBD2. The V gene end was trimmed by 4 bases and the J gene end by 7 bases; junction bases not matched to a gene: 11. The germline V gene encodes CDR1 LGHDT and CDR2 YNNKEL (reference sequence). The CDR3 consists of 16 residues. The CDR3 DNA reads TGTGCCAGCAGCCCGCCGGGACTAGCTGGTTTGAATGAGCAGTTCTTC. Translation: CASSPPGLAGLNEQFF.

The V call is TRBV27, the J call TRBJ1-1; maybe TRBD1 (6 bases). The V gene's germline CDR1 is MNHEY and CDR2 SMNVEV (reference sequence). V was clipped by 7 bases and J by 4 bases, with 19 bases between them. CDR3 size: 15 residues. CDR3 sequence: CASTPGQGWSTEAFF. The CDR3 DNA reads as TGTGCCAGCACCCCCGGGCAGGGGTGGTCCACTGAAGCTTTCTTT.

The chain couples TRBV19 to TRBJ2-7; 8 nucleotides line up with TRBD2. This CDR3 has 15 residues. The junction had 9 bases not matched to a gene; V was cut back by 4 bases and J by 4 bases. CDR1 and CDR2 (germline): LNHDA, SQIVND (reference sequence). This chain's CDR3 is CASSNPGLGAYEQYF. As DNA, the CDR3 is TGTGCCAGTAGTAACCCGGGACTAGGGGCATACGAGCAGTACTTC.

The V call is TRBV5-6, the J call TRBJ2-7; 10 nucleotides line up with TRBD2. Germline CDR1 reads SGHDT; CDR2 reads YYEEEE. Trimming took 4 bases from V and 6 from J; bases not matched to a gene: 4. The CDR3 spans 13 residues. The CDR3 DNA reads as TGTGCCAGCAGCCTGATAGCGGGAGGCGAGCAGTACTTC. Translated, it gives CASSLIAGGEQYF.

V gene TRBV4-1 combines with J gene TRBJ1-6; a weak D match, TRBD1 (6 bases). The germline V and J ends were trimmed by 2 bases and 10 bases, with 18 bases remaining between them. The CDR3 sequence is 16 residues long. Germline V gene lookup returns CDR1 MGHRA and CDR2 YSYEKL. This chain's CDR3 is CASSQPRRGGGSPLHF. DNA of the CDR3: TGCGCCAGCAGCCAACCTCGAAGGGGGGGAGGCTCACCCCTCCACTTT.

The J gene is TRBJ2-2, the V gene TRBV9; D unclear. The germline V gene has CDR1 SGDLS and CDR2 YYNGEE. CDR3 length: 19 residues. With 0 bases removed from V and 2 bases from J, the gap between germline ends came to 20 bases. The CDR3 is CASSVATRPTYTNTGELFF. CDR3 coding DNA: TGTGCCAGCAGCGTAGCTACAAGGCCTACGTACACTAACACCGGGGAGCTGTTTTTT.

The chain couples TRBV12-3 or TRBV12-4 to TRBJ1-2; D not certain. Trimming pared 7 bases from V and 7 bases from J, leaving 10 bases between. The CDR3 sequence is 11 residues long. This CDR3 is CASTASRGYTF. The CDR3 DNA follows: TGTGCCAGCACCGCATCGCGTGGCTACACCTTC.

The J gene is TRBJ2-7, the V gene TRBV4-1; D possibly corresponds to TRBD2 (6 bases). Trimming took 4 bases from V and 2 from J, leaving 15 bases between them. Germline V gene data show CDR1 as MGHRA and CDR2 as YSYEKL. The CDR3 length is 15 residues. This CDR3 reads CASSPRLGAAYEQYF. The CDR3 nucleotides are TGCGCCAGCAGCCCTAGACTAGGCGCAGCCTACGAGCAGTACTTC.

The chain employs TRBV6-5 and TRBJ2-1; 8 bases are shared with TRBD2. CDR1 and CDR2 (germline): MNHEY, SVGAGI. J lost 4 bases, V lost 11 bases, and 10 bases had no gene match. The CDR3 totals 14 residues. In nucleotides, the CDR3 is TGTGCCGTACTAGGGACTAGGGAATACAATGAGCAGTTCTTC. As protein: CAVLGTREYNEQFF.

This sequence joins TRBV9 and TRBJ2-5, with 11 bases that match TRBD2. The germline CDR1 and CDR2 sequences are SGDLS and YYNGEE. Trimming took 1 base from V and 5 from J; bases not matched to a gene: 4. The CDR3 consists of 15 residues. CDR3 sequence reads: CASSVTSGGGETQYF. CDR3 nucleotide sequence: TGTGCCAGCAGCGTAACTAGCGGGGGCGGGGAGACCCAGTACTTC.

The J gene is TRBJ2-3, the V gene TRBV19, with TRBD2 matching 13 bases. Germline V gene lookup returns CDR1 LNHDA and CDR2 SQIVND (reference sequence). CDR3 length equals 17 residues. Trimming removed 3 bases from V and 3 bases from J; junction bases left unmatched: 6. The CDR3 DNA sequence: TGTGCCAGTAGTATCAGGGGGGGACTAGCGGGAACAGATACGCAGTATTTT. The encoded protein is CASSIRGGLAGTDTQYF.

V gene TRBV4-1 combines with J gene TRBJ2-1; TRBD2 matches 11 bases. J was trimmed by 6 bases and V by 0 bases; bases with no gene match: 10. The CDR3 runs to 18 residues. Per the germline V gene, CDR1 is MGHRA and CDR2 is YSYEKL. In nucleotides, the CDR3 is TGCGCCAGCAGCCAAGAAAGAACGACTAGCGGGACCCTCAATGAGCAGTTCTTC. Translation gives CASSQERTTSGTLNEQFF.

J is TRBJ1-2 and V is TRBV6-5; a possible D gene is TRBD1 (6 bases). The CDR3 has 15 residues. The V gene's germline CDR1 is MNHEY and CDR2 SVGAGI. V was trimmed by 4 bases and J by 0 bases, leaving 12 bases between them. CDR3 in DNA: TGTGCCAGCAGTTCACTGGGGGCCCCTAACTATGGCTACACCTTC. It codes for CASSSLGAPNYGYTF.

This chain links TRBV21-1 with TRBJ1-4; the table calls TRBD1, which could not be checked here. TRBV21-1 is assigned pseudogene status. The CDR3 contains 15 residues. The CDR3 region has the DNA TGTGCCAGCAGCACGACAGGGGACCCGAGGGAGCAGTTGTTTTTT. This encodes CASSTTGDPREQLFF.

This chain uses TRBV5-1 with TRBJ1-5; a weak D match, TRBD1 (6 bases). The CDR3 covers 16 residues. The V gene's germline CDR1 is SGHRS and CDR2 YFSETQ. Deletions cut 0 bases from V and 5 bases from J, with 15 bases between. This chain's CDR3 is CASSLVGGRGDQPQHF. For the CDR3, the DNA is TGCGCCAGCAGCTTGGTCGGGGGGCGTGGGGATCAGCCCCAGCATTTT.

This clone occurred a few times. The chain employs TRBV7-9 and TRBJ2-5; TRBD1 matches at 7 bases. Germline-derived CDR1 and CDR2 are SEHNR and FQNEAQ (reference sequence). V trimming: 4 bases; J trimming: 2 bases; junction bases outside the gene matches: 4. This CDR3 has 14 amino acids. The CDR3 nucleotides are TGTGCCAGCAGCTCGGGACAGCCACAAGAGACCCAGTACTTC. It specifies CASSSGQPQETQYF. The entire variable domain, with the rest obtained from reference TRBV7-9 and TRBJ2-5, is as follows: DTGVSQNPRHKITKRGQNVTFRCDPISEHNRLYWYRQTLGQGPEFLTYFQNEAQLEKSRLLSDRFSAERPKGSFSTLEIQRTEQGDSAMYLCASSSGQPQETQYFGPGTRLLVL.

The CDR3 coding sequence is TGTGCCAGCAGTTTCCAAAATTCACCCCTCCACTTT. It specifies CASSFQNSPLHF. This chain joins TRBV27 and TRBJ1-6; D remains unclear. This CDR3 comprises 12 residues. Germline loops: CDR1 MNHEY, CDR2 SMNVEV (reference sequence). Trimming took off 3 bases at V and 7 bases at J, with 4 bases between the two ends.